A single sample gave rise to the 29 T cell receptor beta chains below, sequenced in a study of OX40 agonist ivuxolimab in advanced cancers. Generated by immunoSEQ multiplex PCR, the TCRdb table keeps only in-frame clones and is missing some. The sample records around 70,000 clones, roughly 85% being singletons. The sequences come from CD4+ or CD8+ T cells sorted from blood, collected in a trial of the OX40 agonist ivuxolimab. These receptors originate from an adult with an advanced solid tumor such as melanoma, head and neck, liver or kidney cancer.

V and J are TRBV7-3 and TRBJ2-2; D ambiguous. There are 15 residues in the CDR3. The V gene lost 1 base and the J gene lost 2 bases, with 8 bases spanning the gap. Germline V lookup: CDR1 SGHTA, CDR2 FQGTGA. The CDR3 protein is CASSLNGGNTGELFF. Written as DNA, the CDR3 is TGTGCCAGCAGCTTAAACGGTGGAAACACCGGGGAGCTGTTTTTT.

The rearrangement links TRBV7-9 to TRBJ2-5, with a tentative D call TRBD1 (5 bases). CDR3 length equals 12 residues. V lost 1 base, J lost 6 bases, and 6 bases lay in between. The germline CDR1 and CDR2 sequences are SEHNR and FQNEAQ (reference sequence). The CDR3 loop is CASSLEGQTQYF. CDR3 nucleotide sequence: TGTGCCAGCAGCTTAGAGGGGCAGACCCAGTACTTC.

The CDR3 here is CASSYPDFTNTGELFF. CDR3 nucleotides: TGTGCCAGCAGTTACCCCGACTTTACTAACACCGGGGAGCTGTTTTTT. This chain connects TRBV6-6 to TRBJ2-2, with D uncertain. V gave up 2 bases and J gave up 2 bases, with 12 bases separating them. CDR3 length: 16 residues. From germline, CDR1 is MNHNY and CDR2 SVGAGI (reference sequence).

This clone has a handful of counts. The chain employs TRBV5-4 and TRBJ2-7, with D perhaps matching TRBD2 (5 bases). Germline V gene sequence: CDR1 SGHNT, CDR2 YYREEE (reference sequence). With 0 bases removed from V and 7 bases from J, the gap between germline ends came to 11 bases. The CDR3 contains 13 residues. The DNA for the CDR3 is TGTGCCAGCAGCTTGGCCGGGATTTATGAGCAGTACTTC. Amino acids: CASSLAGIYEQYF.

The chain joins TRBV18 to TRBJ2-2; 7 nucleotides agree with TRBD1. This CDR3 has 14 residues. Germline V CDR1 and CDR2: KGHSH, LQKENI. The ends lost 6 bases at V and 3 bases at J; junction bases unmatched: 4. The CDR3 DNA sequence: TGTGCCAGCTCGAGAGGGACAGACACCGGGGAGCTGTTTTTT. This gives the protein CASSRGTDTGELFF.

This chain joins TRBV4-1 and TRBJ2-1; 9 positions match TRBD2. The CDR3 totals 16 residues. V lost 0 bases to trimming and J lost 1 base; unmatched junction nucleotides: 1. CDR1 is MGHRA and CDR2 is YSYEKL in the germline V gene. The CDR3 DNA is TGCGCCAGCAGCCAAGAGACTAGCGGTTCCTACAATGAGCAGTTCTTC. Translated: CASSQETSGSYNEQFF.

The rearrangement joins TRBV6-4 to TRBJ2-7; D remains ambiguous. Trimming cost V 7 bases and J 0 bases, with 13 bases left between them. Looked up from germline, CDR1 is MRHNA and CDR2 is SNTAGT. CDR3 length: 14 amino acids. CDR3 DNA sequence: TGTGCCAGCATTATACCGACGGACTCCTACGAGCAGTACTTC. It is translated as CASIIPTDSYEQYF.

V is TRBV7-8 and J is TRBJ2-1; 11 nucleotides line up with TRBD2. The CDR3 consists of 15 residues. Looked up from germline, CDR1 is SGHVS and CDR2 is FQNEAQ. Unmatched junction bases numbered 8, after V lost 9 bases and J lost 4 bases. The CDR3 reads CASSVAGGDYNEQFF. CDR3 DNA: TGTGCCAGTTCCGTAGCGGGGGGGGATTACAATGAGCAGTTCTTC.

This sequence joins TRBV4-1 and TRBJ2-7; D is uncertain. Germline CDR1 and CDR2: MGHRA and YSYEKL. Trimming stripped 2 bases from V and 2 bases from J, with 10 bases between. The CDR3 length is 14 residues. CDR3 region: CASSQRGQPYEQYF. The DNA for the CDR3 is TGCGCCAGCAGCCAAAGAGGCCAGCCCTACGAGCAGTACTTC.

The V and J genes are TRBV5-1 and TRBJ1-1, with D possibly being TRBD1 (6 bases). The CDR3 is 14 amino acids. The germline V gene has CDR1 SGHRS and CDR2 YFSETQ. Trimming took off 4 bases at V and 0 bases at J, with 10 bases between the two ends. The CDR3 bases are TGCGCCAGCAGCGTTGGACAGTTGAACACTGAAGCTTTCTTT. Its translation: CASSVGQLNTEAFF.

The chain employs TRBV10-3 and TRBJ1-2; D ambiguous. V lost 2 bases, J lost 7 bases, and 11 bases lay in between. Looked up from germline, CDR1 is ENHRY and CDR2 is SYGVKD. The CDR3 is 13 amino acids. Here the CDR3 reads CAISEEQLLGYTF. DNA for the CDR3: TGTGCCATCAGTGAGGAACAGCTCCTTGGCTACACCTTC.

The count of this clone is one. The chain is built from TRBV6-6 and TRBJ2-5; perhaps D is TRBD1 or TRBD2 (5 bases each). This CDR3 is 12 amino acids long. Germline V CDR1 and CDR2: MNHNY, SVGAGI (reference sequence). Trimming shortened V by 3 bases and J by 5 bases, and 7 bases separated the two germline ends. The CDR3 bases are TGTGCCAGCAGTTATTGGGGGGAGACCCAGTACTTC. This translates into CASSYWGETQYF.

J is TRBJ1-5 and V is TRBV21-1. TRBV21-1 is annotated as a pseudogene. The CDR3 is made up of 14 amino acids. DNA of the CDR3: TGTGCCAGCGGCCATCGGCAGATCAATCAGCCCCAGCATTTT. Its protein product is CASGHRQINQPQHF.

The gene calls are TRBV19 and TRBJ1-2; D gene uncertain. The CDR3 spans 16 residues. Per the germline V gene, CDR1 is LNHDA and CDR2 is SQIVND (reference sequence). V was cut by 1 base and J by 2 bases, with 14 bases left in between. The CDR3 here is CASSIGGSWANYGYTF. The CDR3 DNA is TGTGCCAGTAGTATAGGCGGGTCGTGGGCGAACTATGGCTACACCTTC.

The chain is built from TRBV30 and TRBJ1-2; D gene unclear. Trimming pared 2 bases from V and 3 bases from J, leaving 7 bases between. The CDR3 runs to 12 residues. The germline gives CDR1 GTSNPN, CDR2 SVGIG (reference sequence). The CDR3 loop reads CAWSPQDYGYTF. Here the CDR3 DNA reads TGTGCCTGGAGTCCGCAGGACTATGGCTACACCTTC.

This rearrangement joins TRBV2 to TRBJ1-2; 7 bases align to TRBD1. With 3 bases clipped from V and 5 bases from J, the junction kept 0 bases outside the gene matches. CDR1 is SNHLY and CDR2 is FYNNEI in the germline V gene. The CDR3 totals 12 residues. The CDR3 loop reads CASSEGQYGYTF. CDR3 DNA sequence: TGTGCCAGCAGTGAGGGACAGTATGGCTACACCTTC. Drawing the rest from reference TRBV2 and TRBJ1-2, the complete variable domain is EPEVTQTPSHQVTQMGQEVILRCVPISNHLYFYWYRQILGQKVEFLVSFYNNEISEKSEIFDDQFSVERPDGSNFTLKIRSTKLEDSAMYFCASSEGQYGYTFGSGTRLTVV.

The chain employs TRBV2 and TRBJ2-2, with 11 bases fitting TRBD2. V trimming: 3 bases; J trimming: 5 bases; junction bases outside the gene matches: 14. The germline CDR1 and CDR2 sequences are SNHLY and FYNNEI. The CDR3 covers 19 residues. CDR3: CASSDLGLAEGASTGELFF. Written as DNA, the CDR3 is TGTGCCAGCAGTGATTTGGGACTAGCGGAAGGAGCTAGTACCGGGGAGCTGTTTTTT.

The V call is TRBV7-8, the J call TRBJ1-1; D uncertain. Germline CDR1 reads SGHVS; CDR2 reads FQNEAQ. V lost 0 bases, J lost 0 bases, and 11 bases lay in between. The length of the CDR3 is 16 residues. As DNA, the CDR3 is TGTGCCAGCAGCTTAGCGATGGGTAGGATGAACACTGAAGCTTTCTTT. Amino acids: CASSLAMGRMNTEAFF.

The chain recombines TRBV30 with TRBJ1-5; 8 bases map to TRBD1. V lost 2 bases and J lost 2; bases outside the gene matches: 5. The CDR3 is 15 residues long. Germline CDR1 reads GTSNPN; CDR2 reads SVGIG (reference sequence). The CDR3 sequence: CAWSLPGQGNQPQHF. The CDR3 DNA reads TGTGCCTGGAGTCTCCCGGGACAGGGCAATCAGCCCCAGCATTTT.

The chain employs TRBV28 and TRBJ1-1; D remains ambiguous. V dropped 2 bases and J dropped 2 bases, with 15 bases sitting between them. The CDR3 runs to 16 residues. Germline loops: CDR1 MDHEN, CDR2 SYDVKM. CDR3: CASSLPLGDLNTEAFF. The DNA of the CDR3 is TGTGCCAGCAGTTTACCCCTCGGGGATCTCAACACTGAAGCTTTCTTT. The full variable domain, with the rest looked up from reference TRBV28 and TRBJ1-1, is DVKVTQSSRYLVKRTGEKVFLECVQDMDHENMFWYRQDPGLGLRLIYFSYDVKMKEKGDIPEGYSVSREKKERFSLILESASTNQTSMYLCASSLPLGDLNTEAFFGQGTRLTVV.

This clone was recorded only once. V usage is TRBV7-3 and J usage is TRBJ2-7, with TRBD2 matching over 7 bases. V lost 5 bases to trimming and J lost 0 bases; unmatched junction nucleotides: 7. The CDR3 contains 15 residues. The germline V gene encodes CDR1 SGHTA and CDR2 FQGTGA. CDR3 coding DNA: TGTGCCAGCAGCACCCAGGCGGGGGTCTCCTACGAGCAGTACTTC. It encodes CASSTQAGVSYEQYF.

The table lists this clone with a few counts. This chain connects TRBV11-2 to TRBJ1-1, with TRBD1 matching 8 bases. The length of the CDR3 is 15 residues. The trim removed 1 base at V and 3 bases at J, leaving 4 bases unmatched. The V gene's germline CDR1 is SGHAT and CDR2 FQNNGV. CDR3 amino acids: CASSLVGRGHTEAFF. The CDR3 region has the DNA TGTGCCAGCAGCTTAGTGGGCAGGGGGCACACTGAAGCTTTCTTT. The entire variable domain, with the rest obtained from reference TRBV11-2 and TRBJ1-1, is as follows: EAGVAQSPRYKIIEKRQSVAFWCNPISGHATLYWYQQILGQGPKLLIQFQNNGVVDDSQLPKDRFSAERLKGVDSTLKIQPAKLEDSAVYLCASSLVGRGHTEAFFGQGTRLTVV.

This chain joins TRBV5-6 and TRBJ1-5, with 7 positions matching TRBD1. Per the germline V gene, CDR1 is SGHDT and CDR2 is YYEEEE. The V and J ends lost 4 bases and 4 bases, in that order; junction bases with no gene match: 8. The CDR3 extends over 15 amino acids. CDR3 sequence: CASSLMDRRNQPQHF. CDR3 coding DNA: TGTGCCAGCAGCCTTATGGACAGGAGGAATCAGCCCCAGCATTTT.

The rearrangement uses TRBV7-8 and TRBJ1-4, with no clear D. Germline assignment: CDR1 SGHVS and CDR2 FQNEAQ. V lost 5 bases, J lost 8 bases, and 15 bases lay in between. The length of the CDR3 is 14 residues. CDR3 coding DNA: TGTGCCAGCAGCCTTACCGGGCGAGGAGAAAAACTGTTTTTT. It encodes CASSLTGRGEKLFF. Drawing the rest from reference TRBV7-8 and TRBJ1-4, the complete variable domain is GAGVSQSPRYKVAKRGQDVALRCDPISGHVSLFWYQQALGQGPEFLTYFQNEAQLDKSGLPSDRFFAERPEGSVSTLKIQRTQQEDSAVYLCASSLTGRGEKLFFGSGTQLSVL.

This chain uses TRBV6-5 with TRBJ2-6; D unresolved. The CDR3 runs 15 residues. With 6 bases removed from V and 0 bases from J, the gap between germline ends came to 9 bases. Per germline, CDR1 MNHEY and CDR2 SVGAGI. The CDR3 protein is CASSWQLSGANVLTF. Written as DNA, the CDR3 is TGTGCCAGCAGCTGGCAGCTCTCTGGGGCCAACGTCCTGACTTTC.

The chain carries TRBV5-6 and TRBJ2-7; possible D gene TRBD1, 7 bases. CDR3 size: 16 residues. Per the germline V gene, CDR1 is SGHDT and CDR2 is YYEEEE. Trimming pared 1 base from V and 2 bases from J, leaving 16 bases between. The CDR3 loop is CASSLRGTAKPYEQYF. CDR3 DNA sequence: TGTGCCAGCAGCTTGCGGGGGACAGCCAAACCCTACGAGCAGTACTTC.

This clone was recorded a few times. The gene calls are TRBV28 and TRBJ2-7; D is possibly TRBD1 or TRBD2 (6 bases each). The CDR3 length is 15 residues. V gave up 6 bases and J gave up 4 bases, with 19 bases separating them. Germline V gene data show CDR1 as MDHEN and CDR2 as SYDVKM. CDR3 bases: TGTGCCAGCAGCTCACCAGGCGAAGGGGGGTACGAGCAGTACTTC. This sequence encodes CASSSPGEGGYEQYF.

The V and J genes are TRBV10-1 and TRBJ1-4, with no clear D. Germline CDR1 reads WNHNN; CDR2 reads SYGVQD (reference sequence). CDR3 size: 13 residues. Deletions cut 5 bases from V and 7 bases from J, with 11 bases between. The CDR3 spells CASSPRGGEKLFF. CDR3 DNA: TGCGCCAGCAGTCCTCGAGGAGGTGAAAAACTGTTTTTT.

This clone appeared a single time. An end of the junction differs from the germline gene, which may be a read error. The chain is built from TRBV7-6 and TRBJ2-5; no firm D call. The CDR3 covers 14 residues. Germline V gene sequence: CDR1 SGHVS, CDR2 FNYEAQ. In DNA form, the CDR3 reads TGTGCCAGCAGCTCGCTCCCCTTACAAGGGACCCAGTACTTC. It codes for CASSSLPLQGTQYF.